One T cell receptor (beta chain) is described in this entry. Its matching antigen is unknown. The entry originates in a study of graft-versus-host responses after intestinal transplantation. Study-wide context: Recipients across the board were started on anti-thymocyte globulin induction, then kept on tacrolimus and steroids for roughly 3 years.

The CDR3 covers 15 residues. V lost 0 bases, J lost 5 bases, and 13 bases lay in between. Per the germline V gene, CDR1 is MGHRA and CDR2 is YSYEKL. Findings of the study overall: Allografts of patients with graft-donor T cell macrochimerism showed high graft-versus-host to host-versus-graft clone ratios.

Profiling relied on immunoSEQ multiplex PCR, and the TCRdb table lists in-frame clones only, not all of them. The sample yields some 110,000 clones, 90% to 95% seen once. The chain links TRBV4-1 to TRBJ1-1; D remains ambiguous. The sample consisted of unstimulated CD8+ T cells sorted from spleen or lymph node cells, taken before transplant. This TCR was sampled from a human donor who was the organ donor for an intestinal transplant. CDR3 sequence: CASSQDWASRTEAFF. CDR3 nucleotides: TGCGCCAGCAGCCAAGATTGGGCCTCGAGGACTGAAGCTTTCTTT.